The 18 T cell receptor beta chains listed next were all sequenced from one sample in a study of T cell clonotyping in hematopoietic cell transplantation. TCRdb keeps only in-frame clones here, not all; method: immunoSEQ multiplex PCR. In the table there are some 17,000 clones, 60% to 85% of which are singletons. The sample taken for sequencing was peripheral blood mononuclear cells. The receptors were gathered from a woman aged 60-70 years in good health. Some clones in this sample may be carry-over from other donors' samples.

As for this clone: One junction end does not reproduce the germline sequence, and a read error may be involved. The gene calls are TRBV25-1 and TRBJ1-5; D possibly corresponds to TRBD1 (5 bases). The CDR3 has 17 amino acids. CDR1 and CDR2 from the germline V gene are MGHDK and SYGVNS. The CDR3: CASSESRAGTSNQPQHF. CDR3 coding DNA: TGTGCCAGCAGCGAATCCAGGGCAGGTACCAGCAATCAGCCCCAGCATTTT.

The V and J genes are TRBV30 and TRBJ2-7; possibly TRBD2 for D (5 bases). Germline-derived CDR1 and CDR2 are GTSNPN and SVGIG (reference sequence). Trimming removed 1 base at V and 0 bases at J, with 7 bases between. The CDR3 loop spans 13 amino acids. The CDR3 region has the DNA TGTGCCTGGAGTGACGGAGGCTCCTACGAGCAGTACTTC. The encoded protein is CAWSDGGSYEQYF.

This clone was counted once. The gene calls are TRBV2 and TRBJ2-5, with unresolved D. Germline V lookup: CDR1 SNHLY, CDR2 FYNNEI. The germline V and J ends were trimmed by 3 bases and 2 bases, with 10 bases remaining between them. CDR3 length: 14 residues. CDR3 loop: CASSDGSPQETQYF. CDR3 sequence (DNA): TGTGCCAGCAGTGATGGCAGTCCTCAAGAGACCCAGTACTTC.

In its sample, this clone was seen a few times. The chain links TRBV5-5 to TRBJ2-1; the D call may be TRBD1 or TRBD2 (6 bases each). This CDR3 contains 13 residues. CDR1 and CDR2 from the germline V gene are SGHKS and YYEKEE (reference sequence). The V gene lost 0 bases and the J gene lost 12 bases, with 13 bases spanning the gap. The DNA for the CDR3 is TGTGCCAGCAGCTTGGAGCCGGGGGCGGGGCAGTTCTTC. Protein product: CASSLEPGAGQFF.

The CDR3 DNA is TGTGCCAGCAGCTCGAGCGGGGGGACATTCTACGAGCAGTACTTC. Protein sequence: CASSSSGGTFYEQYF. The chain couples TRBV5-6 to TRBJ2-7; 9 positions match TRBD2. CDR3 length: 15 residues. CDR1 and CDR2 (germline): SGHDT, YYEEEE. With 3 bases clipped from V and 3 bases from J, the junction kept 7 bases outside the gene matches.

The chain employs TRBV29-1 and TRBJ2-5, with D unclear. V was clipped by 4 bases and J by 2 bases, with 11 bases between them. The CDR3 loop spans 13 amino acids. Germline CDR1 is SQVTM and CDR2 is ANQGSEA. CDR3 nucleotide sequence: TGCAGCGTTGTAGGCCACGATCAAGAGACCCAGTACTTC. As protein: CSVVGHDQETQYF.

This chain links TRBV30 with TRBJ2-7; D gene unclear. Trimming cost V 1 base and J 2 bases, with 6 bases left between them. Per the germline V gene, CDR1 is GTSNPN and CDR2 is SVGIG (reference sequence). This CDR3 is 12 amino acids long. CDR3 residues: CAWSAYTYEQYF. CDR3 DNA sequence: TGTGCCTGGAGTGCCTATACCTACGAGCAGTACTTC.

Only one count was recorded for this clone. The chain links TRBV11-1 to TRBJ2-7, with unresolved D. The CDR3 is 12 residues long. Trimming removed 1 base at V and 5 bases at J, with 6 bases between. CDR1 is SGHAT and CDR2 is FQDESV in the germline V gene (reference sequence). CDR3 sequence (DNA): TGTGCCAGCAGCTTAGGGCTCAACGAGCAGTACTTC. Translating it yields CASSLGLNEQYF.

V usage is TRBV11-2 and J usage is TRBJ2-3; tentative D call: TRBD2 (5 bases). CDR1 is SGHAT and CDR2 is FQNNGV in the germline V gene. V was trimmed by 6 bases and J by 2 bases, leaving 18 bases between them. This CDR3 is built from 16 residues. The chain's CDR3 is CASRSIVGRITDTQYF. In nucleotides, the CDR3 is TGTGCCAGCAGATCTATTGTAGGGAGAATCACAGATACGCAGTATTTT.

J is TRBJ1-2 and V is TRBV7-9; D remains unclear. There are 13 residues in the CDR3. CDR1 and CDR2 from the germline V gene are SEHNR and FQNEAQ (reference sequence). V dropped 3 bases and J dropped 7 bases, with 12 bases sitting between them. CDR3: CASSFTSGIGYTF. CDR3 nucleotides: TGTGCCAGCAGCTTTACGTCCGGAATTGGCTACACCTTC.

V usage is TRBV2 and J usage is TRBJ2-7, with D perhaps TRBD2 (6 bases). The germline V gene encodes CDR1 SNHLY and CDR2 FYNNEI. V was shortened by 3 bases and J by 4 bases, with 13 bases between the two germline ends. This CDR3 comprises 14 residues. The CDR3 DNA follows: TGTGCCAGCAGTGATCGGTGGGAGGCTTACGAGCAGTACTTC. Amino acids: CASSDRWEAYEQYF.

The chain joins TRBV19 to TRBJ1-2; 7 bases map to TRBD1. The CDR3 consists of 12 residues. Germline-derived CDR1 and CDR2 are LNHDA and SQIVND (reference sequence). Unmatched junction bases numbered 4, after V lost 5 bases and J lost 7 bases. DNA of the CDR3: TGTGCCAGTAGTCACGGACAGGTTGGCTACACCTTC. It encodes CASSHGQVGYTF.

This chain links TRBV30 with TRBJ1-4; possibly TRBD1 for D (6 bases). Germline assignment: CDR1 GTSNPN and CDR2 SVGIG (reference sequence). The length of the CDR3 is 11 residues. Trimming took off 1 base at V and 17 bases at J, with 14 bases between the two ends. The CDR3 sequence is CAWSEGDNSFF. Written as DNA, the CDR3 is TGTGCCTGGAGTGAGGGGGACAATAGTTTTTTT.

This chain uses TRBV10-3 with TRBJ2-5, with 9 bases that match TRBD1. The CDR3 loop spans 15 amino acids. Germline loops: CDR1 ENHRY, CDR2 SYGVKD. V trimming: 10 bases; J trimming: 0 bases; junction bases outside the gene matches: 9. DNA for the CDR3: TGTGCCAGCGGACGGACAGGGGACCACCAAGAGACCCAGTACTTC. Its translation: CASGRTGDHQETQYF.

V gene TRBV19 combines with J gene TRBJ1-1; TRBD1 aligns across 9 bases. The germline CDR1 and CDR2 sequences are LNHDA and SQIVND (reference sequence). V shed 7 bases and J 4 bases; nucleotides not matched to a gene: 7. The CDR3 sequence is 14 residues long. The CDR3 DNA reads TGTGCCAGTACTTCCTTACAGGGGGCCACTGAAGCTTTCTTT. It encodes CASTSLQGATEAFF.

In its sample, this clone was seen a few times. The rearrangement uses TRBV7-9 and TRBJ1-5; 9 nucleotides agree with TRBD1. CDR3 length: 14 amino acids. V shed 4 bases, J shed 6 bases, and the junction held 4 bases outside the gene matches. The germline gives CDR1 SEHNR, CDR2 FQNEAQ (reference sequence). DNA of the CDR3: TGTGCCAGCAGCTCCTTGACAGGGGGTCAGCCCCAGCATTTT. This translates into CASSSLTGGQPQHF.

This chain links TRBV30 with TRBJ2-2; maybe TRBD1 (6 bases). Deletions cut 0 bases from V and 0 bases from J, with 11 bases between. Looked up from germline, CDR1 is GTSNPN and CDR2 is SVGIG (reference sequence). The CDR3 length is 16 residues. CDR3 in DNA: TGTGCCTGGAGTGTACGGGCAGGGGCGAACACCGGGGAGCTGTTTTTT. It encodes CAWSVRAGANTGELFF.

The V and J genes are TRBV4-2 and TRBJ2-1; 7 bases line up with TRBD2. V gave up 3 bases and J gave up 7 bases; unmatched junction bases: 12. This CDR3 has 16 residues. CDR1 is LGHNA and CDR2 is YNFKEQ in the germline V gene. CDR3 sequence: CASSHQRGWGGNEQFF. CDR3 coding DNA: TGTGCCAGCAGCCACCAGCGAGGGTGGGGGGGGAATGAGCAGTTCTTC.